This TCR beta chain was captured in a study of CD8 T cells in Susac syndrome. Study-level points and caveats: The study recognized that its TCR sequencing and HLA analysis covered a relatively small number of individuals.

An amount of RNA that ranged from 0.5 to 1 ug was reverse transcribed with random hexamers. Across 54 Vbeta and 13 Jbeta, TCR beta CDR3 was amplified with immunoSEQ multiplex PCR. MiXCR was run by TCRdb on the immunoSEQ multiplex PCR reads, yielding one entry per CDR3 protein. The sample has 95,000 or so distinct CDR3 sequences, about 93% seen once. High-throughput TCR beta sequencing covered peripheral CD8+ and CD4+ T cells. FACS was used to enrich TEMRA cells, whereas the CD8+ and CD4+ T cells were obtained by negative isolation. A word on this clonotype: No antigen is known for it.

This CDR3 has 14 residues. Germline V gives CDR1 SGDLS, CDR2 YYNGEE. Trimming removed 9 bases at V and 9 bases at J, with 22 bases between. The genes are TRBV9 and TRBJ1-5; TRBD1 might be the D (6 bases). The TCR sequence derives from a human donor in good health. The sequenced sample consisted of CD8+ T cells from PBMCs. CDR3 protein: CATTGGHLGRPQHF. CDR3 nucleotides: TGTGCCACCACCGGGGGGCATCTCGGACGGCCCCAGCATTTT.